Listed here are 17 T cell receptor beta chains from one sample, sequenced in a study of T-cell memory formation after mild COVID-19. TCRdb re-derived calls from the 5' RACE reads in MiXCR, one entry per CDR3 protein. The table includes some 40,000 distinct CDR3 sequences, about 6% detected once. Sequencing was done on a sample of PBMCs or a T cell subset sorted from them (not recorded which). The receptors stem from an adult who had mild COVID-19 (a few samples of this study predate the infection). Cell type and time point are not known.

Many counts were recorded for this clonotype. The chain has TRBV7-2 and TRBJ2-1; 12 bases map to TRBD2. Germline CDR1 is SGHTA and CDR2 is FQGNSA. CDR3 length equals 15 residues. The ends lost 3 bases at V and 8 bases at J; junction bases unmatched: 5. The CDR3 nucleotides are TGTGCCAGCAGCTTCAGACTAGCGGGAGACCATGAGCAGTTCTTC. This codes for CASSFRLAGDHEQFF.

This clonotype occurred a few times. This chain uses TRBV11-3 with TRBJ2-2; TRBD2 matches at 12 bases. CDR3 size: 16 residues. The V and J ends lost 5 bases and 5 bases, in that order; junction bases with no gene match: 6. In germline, CDR1 is SGHNT, CDR2 YENEEA. The CDR3 DNA reads TGTGCCAGCAGCGGTACCGGGACTAGCGGGACCGGGGAGCTGTTTTTT. This encodes CASSGTGTSGTGELFF.

This clonotype was picked up a small number of times. The chain is built from TRBV28 and TRBJ1-5, with D unclear. Germline CDR1 MDHEN, CDR2 SYDVKM. The CDR3 is 15 residues long. The V end was cut by 4 bases, the J end by 1 base, with 11 bases between. CDR3 in amino acids: CASSYPDGSNQPQHF. In nucleotides, the CDR3 is TGTGCCAGCAGTTACCCCGACGGGAGCAATCAGCCCCAGCATTTT.

A few counts support this clonotype. This chain uses TRBV29-1 with TRBJ1-2, with D perhaps matching TRBD1 (6 bases). The germline CDR1 and CDR2 sequences are SQVTM and ANQGSEA. This CDR3 is built from 13 residues. Trimming cost V 1 base and J 8 bases, with 14 bases left between them. CDR3 nucleotide sequence: TGCAGCGTTGAAGGGGGGCAGCGGGGCGGCTACACCTTC. Its protein product is CSVEGGQRGGYTF. Combining the CDR3 with reference TRBV29-1 and TRBJ1-2 gives the whole variable domain SAVISQKPSRDICQRGTSLTIQCQVDSQVTMMFWYRQQPGQSLTLIATANQGSEATYESGFVIDKFPISRPNLTFSTLTVSNMSPEDSSIYLCSVEGGQRGGYTFGSGTRLTVV.

The chain joins TRBV5-4 to TRBJ2-2; D may be TRBD1 or TRBD2 (5 bases each). CDR1 and CDR2 from the germline V gene are SGHNT and YYREEE (reference sequence). CDR3 length: 16 amino acids. The V end was cut by 4 bases, the J end by 1 base, with 14 bases between. Here the CDR3 DNA reads TGTGCCAGCAGCCTCCTACCGGGACGGAACACCGGGGAGCTGTTTTTT. The encoded protein is CASSLLPGRNTGELFF.

This clonotype was detected many times. The chain joins TRBV7-9 to TRBJ2-7; 9 bases line up with TRBD2. Trimming cost V 3 bases and J 3 bases; bases outside gene matches: 3. CDR3 length equals 14 residues. Germline CDR1 reads SEHNR; CDR2 reads FQNEAQ (reference sequence). CDR3 sequence (DNA): TGTGCCAGCAGCTTCGAACTAGCGGGCTACGAGCAGTACTTC. Translating gives CASSFELAGYEQYF.

This clonotype was picked up many times. The chain carries TRBV4-3 and TRBJ1-2; D is undetermined. The germline gives CDR1 LGHNA, CDR2 YSLEER. There are 16 residues in the CDR3. Trimming pared 0 bases from V and 3 bases from J, leaving 14 bases between. CDR3 amino acids: CASSQDPQALYYGYTF. CDR3 coding DNA: TGCGCCAGCAGCCAAGATCCTCAGGCGTTGTACTATGGCTACACCTTC.

V is TRBV7-3 and J is TRBJ2-3; no clear D gene. Trimming shortened V by 1 base and J by 3 bases, and 14 bases separated the two germline ends. This CDR3 has 16 residues. Germline values: CDR1 SGHTA, CDR2 FQGTGA. CDR3 in amino acids: CASSLNPGMPTDTQYF. The DNA for the CDR3 is TGTGCCAGCAGCTTAAATCCAGGAATGCCTACAGATACGCAGTATTTT.

Written as DNA, the CDR3 is TGTGCCACCAGCAGAGAAGGCAATCAGCCCCAGCATTTT. Translated, it gives CATSREGNQPQHF. This sequence joins TRBV15 and TRBJ1-5; D gene uncertain. Germline CDR1 and CDR2: LNHNV and YYDKDF (reference sequence). The CDR3 sequence is 13 residues long. Trimming cost V 0 bases and J 2 bases, with 2 bases left between them. Looking up the rest from reference TRBV15 and TRBJ1-5 gives the full variable domain: DAMVIQNPRYQVTQFGKPVTLSCSQTLNHNVMYWYQQKSSQAPKLLFHYYDKDFNNEADTPDNFQSRRPNTSFCFLDIRSPGLGDTAMYLCATSREGNQPQHFGDGTRLSIL.

V gene TRBV6-2 or TRBV6-3 combines with J gene TRBJ2-1; 7 bases agree with TRBD2. The V gene's germline CDR1 is MNHEY and CDR2 SVGEGT. The CDR3 has 14 residues. V gave up 4 bases and J gave up 6 bases; unmatched junction bases: 6. The CDR3 DNA is TGTGCCAGCAGTTCGACTAGCTTTAGCAATGAGCAGTTCTTC. Its translation is CASSSTSFSNEQFF.

The chain employs TRBV30 and TRBJ1-3, with D hard to call. Trimming left V 2 bases short and J 5 bases short, with 4 bases between. CDR3 size: 11 residues. Germline V gene lookup returns CDR1 GTSNPN and CDR2 SVGIG (reference sequence). The CDR3 coding sequence is TGTGCCTGGAGTTCCAGAAACACCATATATTTT. It yields the protein CAWSSRNTIYF.

The chain has TRBV5-1 and TRBJ1-2, with 7 bases that match TRBD1. J was trimmed by 8 bases and V by 4 bases; bases with no gene match: 8. The CDR3 extends over 13 amino acids. The germline V gene encodes CDR1 SGHRS and CDR2 YFSETQ. The CDR3, as DNA: TGCGCCAGCAGCCCGATGGAGGGACAGGGCTACACCTTC. Translating it yields CASSPMEGQGYTF.

This clonotype was observed a few times. V and J are TRBV19 and TRBJ2-1, with 7 bases aligning to TRBD2. The CDR3 is 17 amino acids. Unmatched junction bases numbered 9, after V lost 4 bases and J lost 0 bases. The germline V gene has CDR1 LNHDA and CDR2 SQIVND (reference sequence). The CDR3, as DNA: TGTGCCAGTAGTAGGCAGGCGGAGCGGGACTCCTACAATGAGCAGTTCTTC. Protein sequence: CASSRQAERDSYNEQFF.

The V call is TRBV12-3 or TRBV12-4, the J call TRBJ2-5; TRBD1 matches at 8 bases. Losses at the gene ends were 7 bases for V and 5 bases for J; bases not matched to a gene: 9. There are 14 residues in the CDR3. The CDR3 protein is CASTLDREFETQYF. CDR3 DNA: TGTGCCAGCACCTTGGACAGGGAATTCGAGACCCAGTACTTC.

This clonotype was found many times. This chain links TRBV6-5 with TRBJ2-7, with 9 bases identical to TRBD1. CDR1 and CDR2 (germline): MNHEY, SVGAGI. The V segment lost 0 bases and the J segment 2 bases; nucleotides outside the gene matches: 5. The CDR3 spans 16 residues. As DNA, the CDR3 is TGTGCCAGCAGTTACTCATCCGGGACAGGGACCTACGAGCAGTACTTC. Translating it yields CASSYSSGTGTYEQYF.

This clonotype was found many times. The chain recombines TRBV7-3 with TRBJ2-2, with TRBD2 matching 9 bases. CDR1 and CDR2 from the germline V gene are SGHTA and FQGTGA. The CDR3 has 15 residues. The ends lost 3 bases at V and 4 bases at J; junction bases unmatched: 3. CDR3 DNA sequence: TGTGCCAGCAGCTTCGCGGGAGGGGGCACCGGGGAGCTGTTTTTT. This encodes CASSFAGGGTGELFF.

Only a few counts were recorded for this clonotype. The CDR3 protein is CASSLARDRNTEAFF. The CDR3 DNA reads as TGTGCCAGCAGCTTAGCCCGGGACCGGAACACTGAAGCTTTCTTT. The chain joins TRBV7-3 to TRBJ1-1; D possibly corresponds to TRBD1 (5 bases). The ends were cut back, 2 bases at V and 1 base at J, with 11 bases in the middle. CDR3 length equals 15 residues. Looked up from germline, CDR1 is SGHTA and CDR2 is FQGTGA.